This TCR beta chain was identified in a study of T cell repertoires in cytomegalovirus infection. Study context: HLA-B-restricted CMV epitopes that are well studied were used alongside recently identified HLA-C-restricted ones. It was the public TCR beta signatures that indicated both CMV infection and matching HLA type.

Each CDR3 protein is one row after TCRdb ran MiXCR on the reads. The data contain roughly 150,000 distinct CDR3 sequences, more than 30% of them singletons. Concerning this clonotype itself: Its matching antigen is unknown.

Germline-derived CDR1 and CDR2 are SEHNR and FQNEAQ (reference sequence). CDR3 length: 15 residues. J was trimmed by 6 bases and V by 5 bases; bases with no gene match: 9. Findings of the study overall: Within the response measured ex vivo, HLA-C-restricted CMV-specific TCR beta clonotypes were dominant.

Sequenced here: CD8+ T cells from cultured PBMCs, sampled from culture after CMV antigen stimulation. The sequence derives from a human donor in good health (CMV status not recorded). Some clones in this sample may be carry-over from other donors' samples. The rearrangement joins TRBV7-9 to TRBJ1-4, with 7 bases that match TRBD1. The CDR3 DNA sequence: TGTGCCAGCAGCCCGTCGGGAGGGGGCGATGAAAAACTGTTTTTT. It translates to CASSPSGGGDEKLFF.